Below are 23 T cell receptor beta chains sequenced from a single sample in a study of technical replicates of blood from a few donors. Data came from immunoSEQ multiplex PCR; TCRdb stores just in-frame clones and leaves some out. The table records 65,000 to 85,000 clones, roughly 96% of them present only once. The source material was T cells isolated from PBMCs. These receptors originate from a human donor in good health.

The chain uses TRBV30 and TRBJ1-5; D may be TRBD1 (5 bases). Between the trimmed V and J ends, which lost 5 bases and 0 bases, there was a span of 14 bases. CDR1 GTSNPN and CDR2 SVGIG come from the germline V gene (reference sequence). The CDR3 runs 15 residues. The CDR3 bases are TGTGCCTGGGGGACTGGGGGGTATAGCAATCAGCCCCAGCATTTT. Translated, it gives CAWGTGGYSNQPQHF.

The rearrangement joins TRBV7-8 to TRBJ1-4; D gene uncertain. Trimming took 3 bases from V and 0 from J, leaving 11 bases between them. Germline V gene data show CDR1 as SGHVS and CDR2 as FQNEAQ. This CDR3 has 16 residues. The CDR3 DNA is TGTGCCAGCAGCTTGAGGGTTCTAACAACTAATGAAAAACTGTTTTTT. This codes for CASSLRVLTTNEKLFF.

This clone was observed a single time. As DNA, the CDR3 is TGTGCCAGCAGTTACTCGCGGGGTTCTGGAAACACCATATATTTT. It translates to CASSYSRGSGNTIYF. The chain couples TRBV6-5 to TRBJ1-3, with unresolved D. This CDR3 region has 15 residues. Germline values: CDR1 MNHEY, CDR2 SVGAGI. V gave up 0 bases and J gave up 1 base, with 7 bases separating them.

In its sample, this clone was seen once. The V and J genes are TRBV18 and TRBJ1-5; tentatively, D is TRBD1 (5 bases). Trimming removed 3 bases from V and 4 bases from J, with 10 bases in between. Germline-derived CDR1 and CDR2 are KGHSH and LQKENI. This CDR3 comprises 14 residues. DNA of the CDR3: TGTGCCAGCTCACCCACAAGGGGAAATCAGCCCCAGCATTTT. It specifies CASSPTRGNQPQHF.

This clone was recorded a few times. The rearrangement uses TRBV4-1 and TRBJ1-6; 11 bases fit TRBD1. This CDR3 is built from 16 residues. Germline trimming cut 4 bases from V and 5 bases from J; bases unmatched to any gene: 4. The germline V gene has CDR1 MGHRA and CDR2 YSYEKL. CDR3 protein: CASSLGQGADNSPLHF. The CDR3 nucleotides are TGCGCCAGCAGCCTCGGACAGGGGGCTGATAATTCACCCCTCCACTTT.

The chain carries TRBV7-9 and TRBJ1-1, with D tentatively TRBD1 (5 bases). The CDR3 contains 12 residues. Germline V gene lookup returns CDR1 SEHNR and CDR2 FQNEAQ (reference sequence). V lost 4 bases, J lost 8 bases, and 11 bases lay in between. The CDR3 DNA reads TGTGCCAGCAGCTATTTTCAGGGCGAAGCTTTCTTT. Its protein is CASSYFQGEAFF. The entire variable domain, with the rest obtained from reference TRBV7-9 and TRBJ1-1, is as follows: DTGVSQNPRHKITKRGQNVTFRCDPISEHNRLYWYRQTLGQGPEFLTYFQNEAQLEKSRLLSDRFSAERPKGSFSTLEIQRTEQGDSAMYLCASSYFQGEAFFGQGTRLTVV.

The rearrangement joins TRBV6-1 to TRBJ2-7, with D possibly TRBD1 on 6 matching bases. The CDR3 has 13 amino acids. Trimming shortened V by 5 bases and J by 4 bases, and 12 bases separated the two germline ends. Germline values: CDR1 MNHNS, CDR2 SASEGT. CDR3 in DNA: TGTGCCAGCAGTATGGACAGCCTTTACGAGCAGTACTTC. It translates to CASSMDSLYEQYF.

The chain recombines TRBV18 with TRBJ1-5; 7 nucleotides align to TRBD1. Germline-derived CDR1 and CDR2 are KGHSH and LQKENI. V trimming: 2 bases; J trimming: 1 base; junction bases outside the gene matches: 5. There are 16 residues in the CDR3. The CDR3 sequence is CASSPDRAGSNQPQHF. In DNA, the CDR3 is TGTGCCAGCTCACCAGACAGGGCTGGGAGCAATCAGCCCCAGCATTTT.

The CDR3, as DNA: TGCGCCAGCAGCCTATGGACTAGCACAGATACGCAGTATTTT. Amino acid sequence: CASSLWTSTDTQYF. This chain links TRBV5-1 with TRBJ2-3; perhaps TRBD2 as D (5 bases). CDR3 size: 14 residues. V was trimmed by 4 bases and J by 0 bases, leaving 9 bases between them. CDR1 is SGHRS and CDR2 is YFSETQ in the germline V gene.

The chain couples TRBV15 to TRBJ2-3; D perhaps matches TRBD2 (6 bases). Per germline, CDR1 LNHNV and CDR2 YYDKDF (reference sequence). V gave up 0 bases and J gave up 3 bases, with 16 bases separating them. The CDR3 is 17 residues long. CDR3 loop: CATSRDPKEEGTDTQYF. CDR3 nucleotides: TGTGCCACCAGCAGAGATCCCAAGGAGGAGGGGACAGATACGCAGTATTTT.

The J gene is TRBJ2-2, the V gene TRBV10-3, with 10 nucleotides matching TRBD2. The germline V gene has CDR1 ENHRY and CDR2 SYGVKD. With 8 bases clipped from V and 6 bases from J, the junction kept 6 bases outside the gene matches. The CDR3 consists of 14 residues. The CDR3 sequence: CAISLAGESGELFF. The CDR3 DNA reads TGTGCCATCTCTCTAGCGGGAGAATCCGGGGAGCTGTTTTTT.

The V and J genes are TRBV15 and TRBJ2-1; 10 positions match TRBD2. The junction had 10 bases not matched to a gene; V was cut back by 1 base and J by 4 bases. CDR3 length: 18 amino acids. CDR1 is LNHNV and CDR2 is YYDKDF in the germline V gene (reference sequence). The DNA for the CDR3 is TGTGCCACCAGCAGAGTGATAGCGGGGGGCCGACATTACAATGAGCAGTTCTTC. Translation gives CATSRVIAGGRHYNEQFF.

CDR3 nucleotide sequence: TGTGCCAGCAGCCTCTCTGGAGGACAGGGTGGCTACACCATATATTTT. Amino acid sequence: CASSLSGGQGGYTIYF. This chain uses TRBV7-2 with TRBJ1-3, with 8 bases matching TRBD1. J was trimmed by 8 bases and V by 5 bases; bases with no gene match: 14. From germline, CDR1 is SGHTA and CDR2 FQGNSA. There are 16 residues in the CDR3. The full variable domain, its missing parts supplied by reference TRBV7-2 and TRBJ1-3, is GAGVSQSPSNKVTEKGKDVELRCDPISGHTALYWYRQSLGQGLEFLIYFQGNSAPDKSGLPSDRFSAERTGGSVSTLTIQRTQQEDSAVYLCASSLSGGQGGYTIYFGEGSWLTVV.

The chain carries TRBV2 and TRBJ2-1; 9 bases map to TRBD2. The junction had 12 bases not matched to a gene; V was cut back by 6 bases and J by 15 bases. CDR1 and CDR2 (germline): SNHLY, FYNNEI. The CDR3 runs 13 residues. The CDR3 reads CASRRSSGTPGFF. CDR3 bases: TGTGCCAGCAGACGTTCTAGCGGGACCCCGGGGTTCTTC.

The V and J genes are TRBV27 and TRBJ2-3, with D perhaps TRBD2 (6 bases). The CDR3 is 13 amino acids. Germline assignment: CDR1 MNHEY and CDR2 SMNVEV (reference sequence). V dropped 7 bases and J dropped 5 bases, with 13 bases sitting between them. In nucleotides, the CDR3 is TGTGCCAGCAACGGGGGAAGGGGAGATACGCAGTATTTT. This gives the protein CASNGGRGDTQYF.

The chain recombines TRBV28 with TRBJ2-7; TRBD1 matches at 12 bases. After removal of 6 bases from V and 2 bases from J, the junction contained 8 bases not matched to a gene. The CDR3 is 16 amino acids. CDR1 and CDR2 (germline): MDHEN, SYDVKM. DNA for the CDR3: TGTGCCAGCAGCTCCCCGGGACAGGGGGCGGCCTACGAGCAGTACTTC. Encoded protein: CASSSPGQGAAYEQYF.

The V gene is TRBV2, the J gene TRBJ1-1, with 10 bases lining up with TRBD1. CDR1 is SNHLY, CDR2 FYNNEI, per germline. The CDR3 is 13 amino acids. After removal of 6 bases from V and 8 bases from J, the junction contained 6 bases not matched to a gene. CDR3 sequence reads: CASRVTGGGEAFF. The CDR3, as DNA: TGTGCCAGCAGGGTGACAGGGGGCGGGGAAGCTTTCTTT.

The rearrangement links TRBV4-1 to TRBJ2-7; 10 positions agree with TRBD1. The CDR3 has 17 residues. V shed 1 base and J 4 bases; nucleotides not matched to a gene: 10. Germline CDR1 and CDR2: MGHRA and YSYEKL. The chain's CDR3 is CASSQGTGGFGLYEQYF. The CDR3 region has the DNA TGCGCCAGCAGCCAAGGGACAGGGGGATTTGGTTTGTACGAGCAGTACTTC.

The chain couples TRBV5-6 to TRBJ2-5, with D unresolved. Germline V CDR1 and CDR2: SGHDT, YYEEEE. Trimming cost V 0 bases and J 1 base, with 10 bases left between them. CDR3 length equals 15 residues. The CDR3 region is CASSLDPIPQETQYF. The DNA of the CDR3 is TGTGCCAGCAGCTTGGACCCTATTCCCCAAGAGACCCAGTACTTC.

This chain uses TRBV6-1 with TRBJ2-7; no clear D gene. The V end lost 5 bases, the J end lost 6 bases, and 8 bases lay between the germline ends. The CDR3 extends over 11 amino acids. CDR1 and CDR2 (germline): MNHNS, SASEGT. The CDR3 region is CASSKRGEQYF. The CDR3 coding sequence is TGTGCCAGCAGTAAACGCGGCGAGCAGTACTTC.

CDR3 in amino acids: CASSVGTGTQETQYF. The CDR3 bases are TGTGCCAGCAGCGTGGGGACAGGGACCCAAGAGACCCAGTACTTC. The chain joins TRBV9 to TRBJ2-5, with 9 bases that match TRBD1. This CDR3 has 15 amino acids. J lost 1 base, V lost 2 bases, and 3 bases had no gene match. Germline CDR1 and CDR2: SGDLS and YYNGEE.

The count of this clone is one. The chain carries TRBV25-1 and TRBJ1-2, with TRBD1 identical over 9 bases. This CDR3 region has 17 residues. J gave up 1 base and V 4 bases, and 10 bases lay outside the gene matches. Germline V gene data show CDR1 as MGHDK and CDR2 as SYGVNS. CDR3 in DNA: TGTGCCAGCAGTGGGCCCCCCCGGGACAGGGATAACTATGGCTACACCTTC. Translating it yields CASSGPPRDRDNYGYTF.

This chain links TRBV19 with TRBJ2-7; D uncertain. V was cut by 6 bases and J by 4 bases, with 10 bases left in between. Germline V gives CDR1 LNHDA, CDR2 SQIVND (reference sequence). The CDR3 contains 12 residues. The CDR3 bases are TGTGCCAGTAGCTATAACTCGTACGAGCAGTACTTC. It codes for CASSYNSYEQYF.